These 11 T cell receptor beta chains were all obtained from the same sample, sequenced in a study of control samples from healthy donors and cancer patients. Sequencing was performed with immunoSEQ multiplex PCR; in TCRdb, only in-frame clones are kept and a portion is missing. The sample records some 97,000 clones, over 75% being singletons. Sequencing used blood. The receptors come from a woman in her 50s in good health.

This rearrangement joins TRBV6-5 to TRBJ1-1; a possible D gene is TRBD1 (6 bases). CDR3 length: 13 residues. Trimming took 7 bases from V and 1 from J, leaving 10 bases between them. In germline, CDR1 is MNHEY, CDR2 SVGAGI. The CDR3 DNA reads as TGTGCCAGCACCGCGACAGGGAACACTGAAGCTTTCTTT. Protein: CASTATGNTEAFF.

The chain has TRBV18 and TRBJ2-7; possibly TRBD1 or TRBD2 for D (6 bases each). This CDR3 has 14 residues. V lost 5 bases and J 2 bases, leaving 13 bases between the germline ends. Germline V gives CDR1 KGHSH, CDR2 LQKENI. CDR3 bases: TGTGCCAGCTCATACACAGGGACTCCCTACGAGCAGTACTTC. Translating it yields CASSYTGTPYEQYF.

The chain is built from TRBV21-1 and TRBJ1-2. TRBV21-1 is a pseudogene locus. The CDR3 runs 14 residues. CDR3 sequence (DNA): TGTGCCAGCAGATATCGGGGCAGAATCTATGGCTACACCTTC. This translates into CASRYRGRIYGYTF.

V gene TRBV20-1 combines with J gene TRBJ1-2; D is uncertain. V lost 3 bases, J lost 6 bases, and 8 bases lay in between. Germline-derived CDR1 and CDR2 are DFQATT and SNEGSKA (reference sequence). The CDR3 totals 11 residues. CDR3 residues: CSASRQNGYTF. As DNA, the CDR3 is TGCAGTGCTAGCCGGCAGAATGGCTACACCTTC.

This chain uses TRBV7-3 with TRBJ2-2; 7 nucleotides line up with TRBD1. Germline V gene sequence: CDR1 SGHTA, CDR2 FQGTGA. After removal of 5 bases from V and 4 bases from J, the junction contained 4 bases not matched to a gene. The CDR3 sequence is 14 residues long. The chain's CDR3 is CASSATGSTGELFF. CDR3 nucleotide sequence: TGTGCCAGCAGCGCGACAGGGAGCACCGGGGAGCTGTTTTTT.

This chain connects TRBV6-5 to TRBJ1-5; 7 bases map to TRBD1. Germline assignment: CDR1 MNHEY and CDR2 SVGAGI. V was clipped by 4 bases and J by 0 bases; unmatched bases: 3. CDR3 length: 15 residues. The CDR3 here is CASSSTGTSNQPQHF. The CDR3 DNA is TGTGCCAGCAGTTCGACAGGGACTAGCAATCAGCCCCAGCATTTT.

The genes are TRBV5-1 and TRBJ2-1; 7 positions agree with TRBD1. The CDR3 is 15 residues long. Germline-derived CDR1 and CDR2 are SGHRS and YFSETQ. Trimming took 3 bases from V and 9 from J; bases not matched to a gene: 12. The CDR3, as DNA: TGCGCCAGCAGCTCCCTAGGACAGGCAGGGATTGAGCAGTTCTTC. It translates to CASSSLGQAGIEQFF.

The V and J genes are TRBV29-1 and TRBJ2-1; no definite D call. Trimming stripped 4 bases from V and 1 base from J, with 11 bases between. In germline, CDR1 is SQVTM, CDR2 ANQGSEA. The CDR3 is made up of 14 amino acids. CDR3 residues: CSVVMVGSYNEQFF. In DNA form, the CDR3 reads TGCAGCGTTGTGATGGTGGGATCCTACAATGAGCAGTTCTTC.

V gene TRBV4-1 combines with J gene TRBJ2-3, with unresolved D. Trimming pared 0 bases from V and 4 bases from J, leaving 11 bases between. The germline gives CDR1 MGHRA, CDR2 YSYEKL. The CDR3 spans 15 residues. The CDR3 DNA follows: TGCGCCAGCAGCCAAGACCGCCTATATTCAGATACGCAGTATTTT. Its translation: CASSQDRLYSDTQYF.

The J gene is TRBJ1-2, the V gene TRBV5-1; tentatively, D is TRBD1 (5 bases). Germline assignment: CDR1 SGHRS and CDR2 YFSETQ. V gave up 0 bases and J gave up 7 bases, with 13 bases separating them. There are 14 residues in the CDR3. As DNA, the CDR3 is TGCGCCAGCAGCTTGGACGGGGGGTTCGGTGGCTACACCTTC. Encoded protein: CASSLDGGFGGYTF.

This clone was seen more than once but under ten times. The chain recombines TRBV5-5 with TRBJ2-7; 8 bases are shared with TRBD1. Looked up from germline, CDR1 is SGHKS and CDR2 is YYEKEE (reference sequence). CDR3 length: 15 amino acids. The trim removed 4 bases at V and 1 base at J, leaving 7 bases unmatched. The CDR3: CASSRGQDISYEQYV. DNA for the CDR3: TGTGCCAGCAGCCGGGGACAGGACATTTCCTACGAGCAGTACGTC.